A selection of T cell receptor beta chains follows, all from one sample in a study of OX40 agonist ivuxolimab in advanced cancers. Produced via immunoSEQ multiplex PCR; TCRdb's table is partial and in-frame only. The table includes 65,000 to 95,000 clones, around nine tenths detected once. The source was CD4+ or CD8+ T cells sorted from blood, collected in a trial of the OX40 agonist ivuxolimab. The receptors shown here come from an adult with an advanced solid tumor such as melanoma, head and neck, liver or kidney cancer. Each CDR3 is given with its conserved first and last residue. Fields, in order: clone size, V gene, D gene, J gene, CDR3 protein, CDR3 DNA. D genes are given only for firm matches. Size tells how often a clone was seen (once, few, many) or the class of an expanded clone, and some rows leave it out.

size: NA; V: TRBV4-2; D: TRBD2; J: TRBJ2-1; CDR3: CASSQEKPGLAVDEQFF; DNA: TGTGCCAGCAGCCAAGAGAAACCGGGACTAGCGGTCGATGAGCAGTTCTTC
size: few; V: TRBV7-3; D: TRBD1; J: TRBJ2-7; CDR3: CASSANRGYEQYF; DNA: TGTGCCAGCAGCGCCAACAGGGGGTACGAGCAGTACTTC
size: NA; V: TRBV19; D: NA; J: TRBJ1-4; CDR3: CASSLAGEKLFF; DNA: TGTGCCAGTAGTCTTGCGGGTGAAAAACTGTTTTTT
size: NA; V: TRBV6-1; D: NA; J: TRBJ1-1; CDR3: CASSVRRREAFF; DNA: TGTGCCAGCAGTGTCAGGCGGCGCGAAGCTTTCTTT
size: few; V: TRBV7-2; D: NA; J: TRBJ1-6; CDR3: CASSLRSGTLPSPLHF; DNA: TGTGCCAGCAGCTTACGATCGGGGACCTTACCTTCACCCCTCCACTTT
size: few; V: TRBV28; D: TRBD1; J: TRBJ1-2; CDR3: CASRYGTAPYGYTF; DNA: TGTGCCAGCAGGTATGGGACAGCACCCTATGGCTACACCTTC
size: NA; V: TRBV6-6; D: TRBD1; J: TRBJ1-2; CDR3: CASSYRQGSNGYTF; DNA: TGTGCCAGCAGTTACCGACAGGGGAGTAATGGCTACACCTTC
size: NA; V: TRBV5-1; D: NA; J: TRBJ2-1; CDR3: CASSSGRVYNEQFF; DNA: TGCGCCAGCAGCTCCGGTCGGGTTTACAATGAGCAGTTCTTC
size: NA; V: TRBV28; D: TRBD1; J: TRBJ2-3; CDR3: CASNTLGQAADTQYF; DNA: TGTGCCAGCAATACCCTCGGACAGGCCGCAGATACGCAGTATTTT
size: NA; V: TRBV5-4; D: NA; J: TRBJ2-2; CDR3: CASSGPTGELFF; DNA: TGTGCCAGCAGCGGCCCCACCGGGGAGCTGTTTTTT
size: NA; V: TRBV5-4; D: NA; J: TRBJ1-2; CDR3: CASSHGRRDGYTF; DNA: TGTGCCAGCAGCCACGGACGCAGGGACGGCTACACCTTC
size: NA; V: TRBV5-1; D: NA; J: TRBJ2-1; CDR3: CASSLQDNEQFF; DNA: TGCGCCAGCAGCTTACAGGACAATGAGCAGTTCTTC